This T cell receptor (beta chain) is from a study of T cell responses to AZD1222 COVID-19 vaccine (dated by TCRdb to about 2021). Context from the whole study: TCR sequencing covered approximately 230 trial participants: 200 to 220 given two doses of AZD1222 and approximately 25 given two doses of MenACWY control vaccine. Trial participants were enrolled by age into subgroups of 18-55, 56-69 and 70-plus years, and around 150, 28 and 57 TCR-sequenced participants, respectively, were included in these subgroups. The study at large found these results: Epitopes outside the regions mutated in the B.1.351 and B.1.1.7 variants were reportedly recognized by nearly half of the unique spike-specific TCRs. Participants were mostly white British, with more females than males. The authors suggested clonal diversity may have been underestimated. After two AZD1222 doses, spike-specific TCR breadth and depth were significantly higher than at day 0 and than in MenACWY recipients. Because no day 14 peak-response samples were available, repertoires were characterized only after the peak T cell response. The vaccine-associated CD4 TCRs covered the entire spike protein, and the dominant responses fell in regions 160-218 and 743-854. Only six AZD1222 recipients were SARS-CoV-2 seropositive at baseline, limiting conclusions about previously exposed vaccinees. The 56-69-year group was small, and its depth increase did not reach significance, likely because of low power.

This sample's time point label indicates: about 28 days (+/-7) after the second vaccine dose. AZD1222 recipients with second doses at about 4 weeks or about 12 weeks were pooled, because spike-specific TCR depth and breadth did not differ between schedules. Vaccinee samples came from UK trials COV001 and COV002, including a single-blind randomized controlled phase 2/3 trial of AZD1222 (ChAdOx1 nCoV-19) in healthy adults. For TCRbeta chain sequencing, PBMC samples from trial participants were taken at day 0 and at day 28 after the second dose. The CDR3 regions of human TCRbeta chains were subjected to immunosequencing. The source study handled its data this way. TCRs in the repertoires were matched against a reference library of SARS-CoV-2-specific TCRs that had been generated with the MIRA antigen-specificity platform. Breadth was defined as the fraction of unique TCRs that were SARS-CoV-2-associated. Depth was defined as the fraction of total T cells that were SARS-CoV-2-associated. Using the MIRA data, each spike-specific TCR was assigned both to the spike region to which the TCR was reactive and to a CD4 or CD8 class. Log10-transformed breadth and depth values were compared by one-way ANOVA with Sidak's multiple comparisons tests. This immuneACCESS table, as held by TCRdb, lists in-frame sequences with V and J called but not all clones. Of the missing ones, under half trace to an unresolved V gene in checked studies; the others have no known cause. The V and J calls and clone size were taken over from that table, and D and trimming were inferred from the DNA. In this sample the table shows more than 150,000 clones, around 90% of which occur a single time. Together, the top ten hold around 1.9% of the sample.

Points on this clone: Its specific antigen is unknown. Per-base qualities were not stored, and no clone one base away is much larger.

The CDR3 holds 11 amino acids from the cysteine to the phenylalanine. CDR3 DNA is the only sequence kept; it has 33 bases, read in frame from the first base. Looking up the germline V gene yields CDR1 MNHEY and CDR2 SVGAGI. V loses 4 bases, J loses 4 bases, and the germline ends lie 4 bases apart. This TCR came from an adult who received the AZD1222 COVID-19 vaccine. This receptor chain uses TRBV6-5 and TRBJ2-5, with no reliable assignment of the D segment. The sample here was peripheral blood, taken 28 days after the second AZD1222 dose. At the DNA level, the sequence is TGTGCCAGCAGTTCGGGAGAGACCCAGTACTTC. This codes for CASSSGETQYF.